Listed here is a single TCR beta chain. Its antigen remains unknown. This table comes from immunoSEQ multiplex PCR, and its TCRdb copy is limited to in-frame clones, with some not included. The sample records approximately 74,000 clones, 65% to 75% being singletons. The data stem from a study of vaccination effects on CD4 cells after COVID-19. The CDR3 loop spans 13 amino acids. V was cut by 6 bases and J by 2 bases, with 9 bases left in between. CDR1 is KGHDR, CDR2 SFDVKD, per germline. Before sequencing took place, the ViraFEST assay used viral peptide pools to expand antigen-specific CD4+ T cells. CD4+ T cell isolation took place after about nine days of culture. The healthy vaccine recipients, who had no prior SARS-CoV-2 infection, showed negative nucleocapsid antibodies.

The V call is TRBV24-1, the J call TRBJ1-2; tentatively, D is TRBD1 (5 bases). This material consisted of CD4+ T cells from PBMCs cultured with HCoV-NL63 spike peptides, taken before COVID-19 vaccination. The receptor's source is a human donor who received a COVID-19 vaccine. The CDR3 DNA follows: TGTGCCACCAGTCAGACAGCGAACTATGGCTACACCTTC. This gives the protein CATSQTANYGYTF.